The present entry profiles one T cell receptor (beta chain) with its context. As handled by the study authors: Amplified reference gene primers provided the basis for estimating nucleated cell counts. TCRdb's copy holds only in-frame clones and misses some; the assay was immunoSEQ multiplex PCR. V and J calls and clone size are given by that table; D and trimming were obtained from the DNA. Of some 370,000 clones in the sample, approximately 89% were seen once. The data stem from a study of blood T cell repertoires in COVID-19. Study context: The analysed material was cDNA or gDNA that came from T cells, B-cell-depleted T cells, or PBMCs.

The germline V gene has CDR1 MNHNS and CDR2 SASEGT. The CDR3 runs to 13 residues. V lost 3 bases and J lost 5, with 10 bases in between. Source material: peripheral blood. The chain recombines TRBV6-1 with TRBJ2-5; no clear D. This receptor was identified in a woman in her 30s with COVID-19, enrolled during active disease. CDR3 in DNA: TGTGCCAGCAGTGATGGTAGCCCCGAGACCCAGTACTTC. Amino acid sequence: CASSDGSPETQYF.